This T cell receptor beta chain was sequenced during a study of blood T cell repertoires in COVID-19. Overall study context: T cells, B-cell-depleted T cells, or PBMCs provided the cDNA or gDNA that served as material.

Profiled with immunoSEQ multiplex PCR; TCRdb holds only in-frame clones, not every one. The data show about 370,000 clones, 80% to 90% seen once. This CDR3 has 15 residues. Germline V lookup: CDR1 MNHEY, CDR2 SMNVEV (reference sequence). Trimming pared 6 bases from V and 0 bases from J, leaving 12 bases between. The sample was peripheral blood. This chain connects TRBV27 to TRBJ2-1; D remains unclear. The receptor was isolated from a woman in her 30s with COVID-19, enrolled during active disease. The CDR3 loop is CASRIRASSYNEQFF. CDR3 nucleotides: TGTGCCAGCAGAATACGAGCGAGCTCCTACAATGAGCAGTTCTTC.